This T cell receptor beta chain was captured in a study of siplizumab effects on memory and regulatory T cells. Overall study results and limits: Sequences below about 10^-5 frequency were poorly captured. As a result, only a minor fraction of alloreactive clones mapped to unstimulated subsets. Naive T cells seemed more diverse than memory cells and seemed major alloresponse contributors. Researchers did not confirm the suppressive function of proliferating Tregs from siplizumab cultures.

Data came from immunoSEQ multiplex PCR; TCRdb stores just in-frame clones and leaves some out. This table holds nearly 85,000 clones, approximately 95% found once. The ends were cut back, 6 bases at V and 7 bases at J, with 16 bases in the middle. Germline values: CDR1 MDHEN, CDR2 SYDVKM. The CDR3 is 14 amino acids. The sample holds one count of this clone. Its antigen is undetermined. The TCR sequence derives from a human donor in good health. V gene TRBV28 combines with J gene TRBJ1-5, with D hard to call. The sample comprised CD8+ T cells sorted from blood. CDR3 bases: TGTGCCAGCAGCCTTAGGGCAGGAGGACAGCCCCAGCATTTT. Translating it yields CASSLRAGGQPQHF. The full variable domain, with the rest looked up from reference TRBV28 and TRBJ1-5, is DVKVTQSSRYLVKRTGEKVFLECVQDMDHENMFWYRQDPGLGLRLIYFSYDVKMKEKGDIPEGYSVSREKKERFSLILESASTNQTSMYLCASSLRAGGQPQHFGDGTRLSIL.